The source of this T cell receptor beta chain is a study of T cell repertoires in cytomegalovirus infection. Study-wide background: The public TCR beta signatures pointed to both CMV infection and matching HLA type. Whole-study results and caveats: There were carriers of CMV plus the relevant HLA, and cumulative public TCR beta family frequency identified them.

Each CDR3 protein gets one entry after TCRdb re-called the reads with MiXCR. The table records 100,000 to 150,000 distinct CDR3 sequences, around 25% of them present only once. In its sample, this clonotype was seen a few times. The antigen is undetermined. Unmatched junction bases numbered 12, after V lost 1 base and J lost 6 bases. CDR3 length: 18 amino acids. Germline CDR1 reads LGHNA; CDR2 reads YNFKEQ. This receptor was obtained from a human donor in good health (CMV status not recorded). Some clones in this sample may be carry-over from other donors' samples. Sample: PBMCs, sequenced either directly or after in vitro stimulation (not recorded which). The genes are TRBV4-2 and TRBJ2-7; 13 bases are shared with TRBD2. This chain's CDR3 is CASSQATPGLAGLGEQYF. CDR3 DNA: TGTGCCAGCAGCCAAGCTACTCCGGGACTAGCGGGACTCGGCGAGCAGTACTTC.